The T cell receptor beta chain under discussion was sequenced for a study of blood T cell repertoires in COVID-19. Across the whole study: Donors in the United States, Italy and Spain gave samples during acute or convalescent COVID-19.

Trimming took 4 bases from V and 2 from J; bases not matched to a gene: 7. CDR1 is LNHDA and CDR2 is SQIVND in the germline V gene (reference sequence). The CDR3 loop spans 15 amino acids. Authors' data handling: Nucleated cell number was recorded as an estimate derived from reference gene primer amplification. The table came from immunoSEQ multiplex PCR; TCRdb's copy has only in-frame clones and leaves some out. The V and J calls and the clone size are those of that table, but D and trimming were determined from the DNA. The table records some 110,000 clones, less than 90% of them present only once.

Sequences were obtained from peripheral blood. The chain uses TRBV19 and TRBJ1-1; 7 nucleotides align to TRBD1. The clonotype was recovered from a man between 50 and 59 years old with acute or convalescent COVID-19. For the CDR3, the DNA is TGTGCCAGTAGTAAACTGACAGGGAGCAACACTGAAGCTTTCTTT. This translates into CASSKLTGSNTEAFF.